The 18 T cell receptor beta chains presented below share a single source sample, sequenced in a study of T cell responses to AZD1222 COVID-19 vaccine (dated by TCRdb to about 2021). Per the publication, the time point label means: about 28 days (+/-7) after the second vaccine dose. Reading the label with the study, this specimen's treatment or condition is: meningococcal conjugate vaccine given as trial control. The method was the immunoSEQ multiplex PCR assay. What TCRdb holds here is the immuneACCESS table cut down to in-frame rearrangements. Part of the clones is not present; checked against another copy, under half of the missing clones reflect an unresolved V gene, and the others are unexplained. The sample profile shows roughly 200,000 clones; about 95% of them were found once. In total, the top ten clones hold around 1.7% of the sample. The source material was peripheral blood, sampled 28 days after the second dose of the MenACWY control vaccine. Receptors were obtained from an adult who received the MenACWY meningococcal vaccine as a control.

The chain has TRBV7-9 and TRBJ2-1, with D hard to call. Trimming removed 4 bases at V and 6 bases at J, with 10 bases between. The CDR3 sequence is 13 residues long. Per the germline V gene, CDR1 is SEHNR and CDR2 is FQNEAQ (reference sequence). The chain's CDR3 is CASSSPTVNEQFF. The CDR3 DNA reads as TGTGCCAGCAGCTCACCCACGGTCAATGAGCAGTTCTTC.

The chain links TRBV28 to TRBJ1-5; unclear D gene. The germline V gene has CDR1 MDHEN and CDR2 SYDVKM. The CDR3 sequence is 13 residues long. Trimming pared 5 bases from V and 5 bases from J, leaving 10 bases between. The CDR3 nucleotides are TGTGCCAGCAGTAGCCAGTCCGATCAGCCCCAGCATTTT. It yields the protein CASSSQSDQPQHF. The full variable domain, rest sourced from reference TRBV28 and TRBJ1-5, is DVKVTQSSRYLVKRTGEKVFLECVQDMDHENMFWYRQDPGLGLRLIYFSYDVKMKEKGDIPEGYSVSREKKERFSLILESASTNQTSMYLCASSSQSDQPQHFGDGTRLSIL.

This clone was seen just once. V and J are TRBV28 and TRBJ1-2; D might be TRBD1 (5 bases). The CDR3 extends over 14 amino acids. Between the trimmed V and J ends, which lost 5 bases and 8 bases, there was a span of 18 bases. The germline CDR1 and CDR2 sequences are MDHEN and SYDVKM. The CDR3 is CASSPPGAQGGYTF. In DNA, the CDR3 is TGTGCCAGCAGTCCCCCCGGGGCCCAGGGAGGCTACACCTTC.

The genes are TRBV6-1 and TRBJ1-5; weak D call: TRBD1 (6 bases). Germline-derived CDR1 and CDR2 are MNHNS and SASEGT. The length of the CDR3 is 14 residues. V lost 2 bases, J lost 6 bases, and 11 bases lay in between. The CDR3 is CASSENTGPQPQHF. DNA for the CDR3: TGTGCCAGCAGTGAAAACACAGGGCCTCAGCCCCAGCATTTT.

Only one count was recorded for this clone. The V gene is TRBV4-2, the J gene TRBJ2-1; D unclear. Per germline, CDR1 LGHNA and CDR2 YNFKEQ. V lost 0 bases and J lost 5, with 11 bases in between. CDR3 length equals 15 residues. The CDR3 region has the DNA TGTGCCAGCAGCCAAGAAACCCGAGTGGACAATGAGCAGTTCTTC. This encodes CASSQETRVDNEQFF.

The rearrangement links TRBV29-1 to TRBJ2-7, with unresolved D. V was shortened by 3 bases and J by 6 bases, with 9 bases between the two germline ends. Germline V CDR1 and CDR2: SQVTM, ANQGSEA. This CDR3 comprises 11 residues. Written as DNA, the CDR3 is TGCAGCGTTGAGAGGTCGGGCGAGCAGTACTTC. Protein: CSVERSGEQYF.

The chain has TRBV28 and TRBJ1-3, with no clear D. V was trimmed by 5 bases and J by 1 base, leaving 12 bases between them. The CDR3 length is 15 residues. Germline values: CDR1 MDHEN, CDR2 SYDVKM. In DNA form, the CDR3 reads TGTGCCAGCAGTCTATTGTCCATGTCTGGAAACACCATATATTTT. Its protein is CASSLLSMSGNTIYF.

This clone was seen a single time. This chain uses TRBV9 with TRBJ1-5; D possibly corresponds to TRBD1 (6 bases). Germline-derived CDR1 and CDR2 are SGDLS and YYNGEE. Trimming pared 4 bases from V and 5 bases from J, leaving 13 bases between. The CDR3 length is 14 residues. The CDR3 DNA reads TGTGCCAGCAGCCAGGGGCAGGGCGATCAGCCCCAGCATTTT. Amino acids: CASSQGQGDQPQHF.

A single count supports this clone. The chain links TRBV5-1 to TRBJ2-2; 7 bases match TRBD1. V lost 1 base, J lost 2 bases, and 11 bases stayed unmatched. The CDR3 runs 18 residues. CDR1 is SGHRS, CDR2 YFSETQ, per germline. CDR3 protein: CASSLRRTGGANTGELFF. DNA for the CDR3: TGCGCCAGCAGCTTGAGAAGGACAGGAGGAGCTAACACCGGGGAGCTGTTTTTT. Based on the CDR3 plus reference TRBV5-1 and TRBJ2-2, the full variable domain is KAGVTQTPRYLIKTRGQQVTLSCSPISGHRSVSWYQQTPGQGLQFLFEYFSETQRNKGNFPGRFSGRQFSNSRSEMNVSTLELGDSALYLCASSLRRTGGANTGELFFGEGSRLTVL.

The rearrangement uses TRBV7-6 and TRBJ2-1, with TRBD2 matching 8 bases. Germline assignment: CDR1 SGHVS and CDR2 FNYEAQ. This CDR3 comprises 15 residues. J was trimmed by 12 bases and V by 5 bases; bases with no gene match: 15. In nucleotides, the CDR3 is TGTGCCAGCAGCCCCCTGGAAGCGGGGGTCGTAGGGCAGTTCTTC. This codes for CASSPLEAGVVGQFF.

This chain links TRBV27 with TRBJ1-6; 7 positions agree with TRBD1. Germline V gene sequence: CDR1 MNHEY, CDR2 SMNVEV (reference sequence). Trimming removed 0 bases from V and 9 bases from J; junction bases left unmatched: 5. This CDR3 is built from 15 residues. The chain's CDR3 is CASSLSPGQTSPLHF. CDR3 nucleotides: TGTGCCAGCAGTTTATCGCCGGGACAGACTTCACCCCTCCACTTT.

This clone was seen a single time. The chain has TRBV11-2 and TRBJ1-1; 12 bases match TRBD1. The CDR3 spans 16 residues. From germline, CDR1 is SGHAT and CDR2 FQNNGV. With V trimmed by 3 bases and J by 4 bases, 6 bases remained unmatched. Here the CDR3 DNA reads TGTGCCAGCAGCTTCAGGGACAGGGGGCGAGGCACTGAAGCTTTCTTT. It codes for CASSFRDRGRGTEAFF.

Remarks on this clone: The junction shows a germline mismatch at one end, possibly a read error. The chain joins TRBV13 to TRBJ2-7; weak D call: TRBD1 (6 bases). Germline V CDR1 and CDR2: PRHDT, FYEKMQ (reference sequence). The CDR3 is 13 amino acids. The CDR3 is CASSPQDSIRITF. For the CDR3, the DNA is TGTGCCAGCAGCCCCCAGGACAGTATCAGAATTACATTC.

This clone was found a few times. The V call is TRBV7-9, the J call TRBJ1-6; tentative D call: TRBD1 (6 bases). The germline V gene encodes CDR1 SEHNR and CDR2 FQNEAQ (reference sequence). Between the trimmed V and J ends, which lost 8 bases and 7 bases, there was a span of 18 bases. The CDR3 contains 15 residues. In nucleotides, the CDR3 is TGTGCCAGCCTTTCCTGGCAGGGGCAGAATTCACCCCTCCACTTT. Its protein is CASLSWQGQNSPLHF.

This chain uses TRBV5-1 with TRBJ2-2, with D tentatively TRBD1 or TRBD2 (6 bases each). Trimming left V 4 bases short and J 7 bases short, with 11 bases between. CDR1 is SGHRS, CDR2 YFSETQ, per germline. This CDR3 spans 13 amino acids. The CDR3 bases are TGCGCCAGCAGCAACGGGGGCTACGGGGAGCTGTTTTTT. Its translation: CASSNGGYGELFF. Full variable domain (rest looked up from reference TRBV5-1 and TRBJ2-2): KAGVTQTPRYLIKTRGQQVTLSCSPISGHRSVSWYQQTPGQGLQFLFEYFSETQRNKGNFPGRFSGRQFSNSRSEMNVSTLELGDSALYLCASSNGGYGELFFGEGSRLTVL.

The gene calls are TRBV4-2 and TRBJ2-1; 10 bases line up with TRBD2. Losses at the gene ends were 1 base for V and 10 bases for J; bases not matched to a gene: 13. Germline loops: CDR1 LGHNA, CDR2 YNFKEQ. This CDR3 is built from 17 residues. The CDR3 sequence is CASSQGARLAGVGEQFF. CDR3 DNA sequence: TGTGCCAGCAGCCAAGGAGCTAGGCTAGCGGGAGTGGGGGAGCAGTTCTTC.

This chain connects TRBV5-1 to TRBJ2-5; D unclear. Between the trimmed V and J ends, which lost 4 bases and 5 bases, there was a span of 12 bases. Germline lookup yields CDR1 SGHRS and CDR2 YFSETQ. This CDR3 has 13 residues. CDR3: CASSGYSGETQYF. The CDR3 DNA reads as TGCGCCAGCAGCGGCTACTCGGGTGAGACCCAGTACTTC.

CDR3 region: CASSQGLGTVIHNEQFF. CDR3 nucleotides: TGTGCCAGCAGCCAAGGGCTCGGGACTGTAATTCACAATGAGCAGTTCTTC. The V and J genes are TRBV3-1 (or the pseudogene TRBV3-2) and TRBJ2-1; D is perhaps TRBD2 (6 bases). V lost 1 base, J lost 5 bases, and 18 bases lay in between. This CDR3 is 17 amino acids long. Germline CDR1 is LGHDT and CDR2 is YNNKEL (reference sequence).